The 27 T cell receptor beta chains listed next were all sequenced from one sample in a study of CD8 T cells in Susac syndrome. Reverse transcription of roughly 0.5 to 1 ug RNA used random hexamers. MiXCR was run by TCRdb on the immunoSEQ multiplex PCR reads, yielding one entry per CDR3 protein. The table records around 160,000 distinct CDR3 sequences, around 94% of them present only once. What was sequenced was CD4+ T cells from PBMCs. All receptors derive from a human donor in good health.

V gene TRBV20-1 combines with J gene TRBJ1-1, with 8 bases lining up with TRBD1. CDR1 and CDR2 (germline): DFQATT, SNEGSKA (reference sequence). Trimming at V came to 2 bases and at J to 4 bases, leaving 6 bases not matched to a gene. This CDR3 comprises 14 residues. CDR3 nucleotides: TGCAGTGCTAGATATACAGGGGGTGGCACTGAAGCTTTCTTT. This codes for CSARYTGGGTEAFF.

The V call is TRBV4-3, the J call TRBJ1-6, with 9 bases that match TRBD1. The V gene's germline CDR1 is LGHNA and CDR2 YSLEER. The J segment lost 5 bases and the V segment lost 2 bases, leaving 7 bases of the junction unmatched. CDR3 length: 17 amino acids. CDR3 DNA: TGCGCCAGCAGCCAATTGTCAGGGACAGGGAATAATTCACCCCTCCACTTT. It translates to CASSQLSGTGNNSPLHF.

The J gene is TRBJ2-7, the V gene TRBV20-1; D ambiguous. The CDR3 is made up of 15 amino acids. The V gene lost 0 bases and the J gene lost 0 bases, with 12 bases spanning the gap. Germline V gene sequence: CDR1 DFQATT, CDR2 SNEGSKA (reference sequence). CDR3 amino acids: CSARDLGKASYEQYF. The CDR3 nucleotides are TGCAGTGCTAGAGATCTTGGGAAGGCCTCCTACGAGCAGTACTTC.

The chain is built from TRBV5-6 and TRBJ1-2, with D possibly TRBD1 on 5 matching bases. The V end lost 7 bases, the J end lost 2 bases, and 9 bases lay between the germline ends. Germline lookup yields CDR1 SGHDT and CDR2 YYEEEE. The CDR3 length is 12 residues. CDR3 sequence reads: CASGRENYGYTF. The CDR3 DNA is TGTGCCAGCGGCAGGGAGAACTATGGCTACACCTTC. Together with reference TRBV5-6 and TRBJ1-2, the CDR3 gives the full variable domain: DAGVTQSPTHLIKTRGQQVTLRCSPKSGHDTVSWYQQALGQGPQFIFQYYEEEERQRGNFPDRFSGHQFPNYSSELNVNALLLGDSALYLCASGRENYGYTFGSGTRLTVV.

CDR3 amino acids: CASSPSQSYEQYF. In DNA form, the CDR3 reads TGTGCCAGCAGTCCGTCCCAATCCTACGAGCAGTACTTC. The gene calls are TRBV12-3 or TRBV12-4 and TRBJ2-7, with D unresolved. The CDR3 covers 13 residues. Trimming cost V 5 bases and J 1 base, with 9 bases left between them.

This sequence joins TRBV19 and TRBJ1-6; 9 positions match TRBD1. From germline, CDR1 is LNHDA and CDR2 SQIVND (reference sequence). After removal of 8 bases from V and 8 bases from J, the junction contained 7 bases not matched to a gene. CDR3 length: 14 residues. This chain's CDR3 is CASSTGGYDSPLHF. The CDR3 nucleotides read TGTGCCAGTTCGACAGGGGGGTATGATTCACCCCTCCACTTT.

This rearrangement joins TRBV20-1 to TRBJ2-7; 8 bases map to TRBD2. Germline-derived CDR1 and CDR2 are DFQATT and SNEGSKA (reference sequence). J lost 2 bases, V lost 6 bases, and 3 bases had no gene match. The CDR3 consists of 12 residues. As DNA, the CDR3 is TGCAGTGCAGCGGGACTAGCCTACGAGCAGTACTTC. Protein sequence: CSAAGLAYEQYF.

The chain carries TRBV29-1 and TRBJ2-3; 7 nucleotides line up with TRBD1. This CDR3 comprises 15 residues. Germline CDR1 reads SQVTM; CDR2 reads ANQGSEA. V gave up 7 bases and J gave up 0 bases; unmatched junction bases: 10. The CDR3 nucleotides are TGCAGCGGACGAGATACAGGGGCGAGCACAGATACGCAGTATTTT. Its protein is CSGRDTGASTDTQYF.

The chain employs TRBV10-3 and TRBJ2-1; 8 nucleotides match TRBD1. The CDR3 extends over 15 amino acids. Germline V gene sequence: CDR1 ENHRY, CDR2 SYGVKD. Trimming cost V 4 bases and J 0 bases; bases outside gene matches: 2. CDR3: CAISVTGASYNEQFF. The CDR3 nucleotides are TGTGCCATCAGTGTGACAGGGGCCTCCTACAATGAGCAGTTCTTC.

The CDR3 coding sequence is TGTGCCAGCAGCGGACAGGGCGTATCACCCCTCCACTTT. As protein: CASSGQGVSPLHF. The chain carries TRBV7-9 and TRBJ1-6, with 8 nucleotides matching TRBD1. The length of the CDR3 is 13 residues. V lost 5 bases to trimming and J lost 10 bases; unmatched junction nucleotides: 4. Looked up from germline, CDR1 is SEHNR and CDR2 is FQNEAQ (reference sequence).

The chain couples TRBV5-1 to TRBJ2-6; 11 bases agree with TRBD2. V lost 0 bases to trimming and J lost 0 bases; unmatched junction nucleotides: 2. There are 18 residues in the CDR3. CDR1 and CDR2 (germline): SGHRS, YFSETQ. The CDR3 DNA reads TGCGCCAGCAGCTTGGGACTAGCGGGGCACTCTGGGGCCAACGTCCTGACTTTC. Amino acids: CASSLGLAGHSGANVLTF.

The CDR3 loop is CATIRGGGSSYNEQFF. DNA of the CDR3: TGTGCCACCATCAGGGGAGGGGGAAGCTCCTACAATGAGCAGTTCTTC. The chain is built from TRBV15 and TRBJ2-1, with D possibly matching TRBD2 (7 bases). In germline, CDR1 is LNHNV, CDR2 YYDKDF (reference sequence). The CDR3 has 16 residues. Trimming took 7 bases from V and 0 from J, leaving 16 bases between them. The full variable domain, completed using reference TRBV15 and TRBJ2-1, is DAMVIQNPRYQVTQFGKPVTLSCSQTLNHNVMYWYQQKSSQAPKLLFHYYDKDFNNEADTPDNFQSRRPNTSFCFLDIRSPGLGDTAMYLCATIRGGGSSYNEQFFGPGTRLTVL.

The chain has TRBV20-1 and TRBJ2-5, with TRBD2 matching 7 bases. CDR1 is DFQATT and CDR2 is SNEGSKA in the germline V gene (reference sequence). The CDR3 has 13 amino acids. V gave up 3 bases and J gave up 4 bases; unmatched junction bases: 5. The DNA for the CDR3 is TGCAGTGCTAGCGGTTGGGGGGGAGAGACCCAGTACTTC. Translated: CSASGWGGETQYF.

This rearrangement joins TRBV2 to TRBJ2-3, with 7 bases identical to TRBD2. Losses at the gene ends were 4 bases for V and 4 bases for J; bases not matched to a gene: 2. Germline CDR1 and CDR2: SNHLY and FYNNEI. The CDR3 consists of 13 residues. The CDR3 spells CASSVRGADTQYF. CDR3 DNA: TGTGCCAGCAGTGTCCGGGGGGCAGATACGCAGTATTTT. Full variable domain (rest looked up from reference TRBV2 and TRBJ2-3): EPEVTQTPSHQVTQMGQEVILRCVPISNHLYFYWYRQILGQKVEFLVSFYNNEISEKSEIFDDQFSVERPDGSNFTLKIRSTKLEDSAMYFCASSVRGADTQYFGPGTRLTVL.

The gene calls are TRBV29-1 and TRBJ2-5; 9 bases are a match to TRBD2. The CDR3 is 14 residues long. With 0 bases clipped from V and 7 bases from J, the junction kept 6 bases outside the gene matches. Germline V gene sequence: CDR1 SQVTM, CDR2 ANQGSEA. The CDR3 DNA follows: TGCAGCGTTGAAGAGATAGCGGGGGAAGGGACCCAGTACTTC. Translating gives CSVEEIAGEGTQYF.

The rearrangement joins TRBV29-1 to TRBJ2-2; D could derive from TRBD1 or TRBD2 (5 bases each). The CDR3 covers 13 residues. Looked up from germline, CDR1 is SQVTM and CDR2 is ANQGSEA. The V and J ends lost 6 bases and 4 bases respectively, with 12 bases between them. The CDR3 bases are TGCAGCGTAGGGACGGCAGGCACCGGGGAGCTGTTTTTT. As protein: CSVGTAGTGELFF.

The chain carries TRBV30 and TRBJ1-6; possibly TRBD1 for D (6 bases). The germline gives CDR1 GTSNPN, CDR2 SVGIG (reference sequence). This CDR3 has 13 amino acids. V was cut by 5 bases and J by 4 bases, with 9 bases left in between. The CDR3: CAWGTSYNSPLHF. As DNA, the CDR3 is TGTGCCTGGGGGACAAGTTATAATTCACCCCTCCACTTT.

The chain carries TRBV28 and TRBJ2-3; a weak D match, TRBD2 (7 bases). The CDR3 extends over 13 amino acids. CDR1 and CDR2 (germline): MDHEN, SYDVKM. Trimming stripped 11 bases from V and 1 base from J, with 13 bases between. The CDR3 coding sequence is TGTGCCGGGGGAGGGGGGGGCACAGATACGCAGTATTTT. Translating gives CAGGGGGTDTQYF.

There are a few counts of this clonotype. The J gene is TRBJ2-7, the V gene TRBV12-3 or TRBV12-4, with 10 bases fitting TRBD1. This CDR3 has 14 amino acids. The V gene end was trimmed by 5 bases and the J gene end by 3 bases; junction bases not matched to a gene: 4. DNA for the CDR3: TGTGCCAGCAGTCACCGGGACAGGGGCTACGAGCAGTACTTC. It codes for CASSHRDRGYEQYF.

The V gene is TRBV29-1, the J gene TRBJ1-4; no definite D call. V was shortened by 3 bases and J by 5 bases, with 7 bases between the two germline ends. CDR1 is SQVTM and CDR2 is ANQGSEA in the germline V gene. There are 12 residues in the CDR3. CDR3 residues: CSVEGSNEKLFF. The CDR3 region has the DNA TGCAGCGTTGAGGGATCCAATGAAAAACTGTTTTTT.

V is TRBV4-2 and J is TRBJ2-2, with 8 bases lining up with TRBD2. Per the germline V gene, CDR1 is LGHNA and CDR2 is YNFKEQ. The CDR3 has 17 residues. V lost 4 bases to trimming and J lost 2 bases; unmatched junction nucleotides: 9. CDR3 sequence reads: CASSPSIAGHNTGELFF. CDR3 nucleotides: TGTGCCAGCAGCCCAAGCATAGCGGGGCATAACACCGGGGAGCTGTTTTTT.

This rearrangement joins TRBV6-1 to TRBJ2-3; D unresolved. Germline CDR1 MNHNS, CDR2 SASEGT. The germline V and J ends were trimmed by 6 bases and 11 bases, with 12 bases remaining between them. The CDR3 has 11 amino acids. In DNA, the CDR3 is TGTGCCAGCAGCTTCCAGACTGAGCAGTATTTT. Its protein product is CASSFQTEQYF.

This chain joins TRBV15 and TRBJ1-5, with unresolved D. Germline CDR1 LNHNV, CDR2 YYDKDF (reference sequence). This CDR3 has 12 amino acids. V lost 1 base, J lost 9 bases, and 7 bases lay in between. The CDR3 nucleotides are TGTGCCACCAGCAGAGCCCGGTGGCCCCAGCATTTT. This translates into CATSRARWPQHF.

The chain is built from TRBV20-1 and TRBJ1-2; D uncertain. Germline V gene lookup returns CDR1 DFQATT and CDR2 SNEGSKA (reference sequence). The CDR3 extends over 11 amino acids. V shed 6 bases and J shed 6 bases, with 11 bases lying between them. The CDR3 sequence: CSASGSHGYTF. DNA of the CDR3: TGCAGTGCATCCGGTTCCCATGGCTACACCTTC.

The chain uses TRBV5-6 and TRBJ2-5; the match to TRBD2 covers 9 bases. CDR3 length: 13 amino acids. V gave up 4 bases and J gave up 6 bases; unmatched junction bases: 4. Germline V gene sequence: CDR1 SGHDT, CDR2 YYEEEE. DNA for the CDR3: TGTGCCAGCAGCCAAGGGACTAGCAAGACCCAGTACTTC. This codes for CASSQGTSKTQYF.

This clonotype was found once. V gene TRBV30 combines with J gene TRBJ2-1, with a possible D match to TRBD1 (6 bases). V was trimmed by 2 bases and J by 15 bases, leaving 17 bases between them. Germline loops: CDR1 GTSNPN, CDR2 SVGIG (reference sequence). The CDR3 runs 12 residues. The CDR3 bases are TGTGCCTGGAGTACCCCAGGGGAGAGGCTGTTCTTC. This sequence encodes CAWSTPGERLFF.

This clonotype was recorded only once. The rearrangement links TRBV25-1 to TRBJ1-6; weak D call: TRBD1 (6 bases). Trimming stripped 4 bases from V and 10 bases from J, with 11 bases between. The CDR3 length is 13 residues. The V gene's germline CDR1 is MGHDK and CDR2 SYGVNS. The CDR3 DNA reads as TGTGCCAGCAGTGGGGGACACTTCTCACCCCTCCACTTT. Its protein is CASSGGHFSPLHF.